This TCR beta chain originates from a study of OX40 agonist ivuxolimab in advanced cancers. Study findings and constraints: Expanded clones tended on average to be more numerous among CD8+ T cells than CD4+.

Assay used: immunoSEQ multiplex PCR; TCRdb lists only in-frame clones, some missing. The table lists about 48,000 clones, about 83% of them singletons. Trimming left V 2 bases short and J 15 bases short, with 14 bases between. Per the germline V gene, CDR1 is GTSNPN and CDR2 is SVGIG (reference sequence). This CDR3 has 11 residues. This clone was detected only a few times. Its antigen remains unidentified. The chain carries TRBV30 and TRBJ1-5, with D perhaps matching TRBD1 (6 bases). The clonotype originates from an adult with an advanced solid tumor such as melanoma, head and neck, liver or kidney cancer. The sequences come from CD4+ or CD8+ T cells sorted from blood, collected in a trial of the OX40 agonist ivuxolimab. The CDR3 DNA sequence: TGTGCCTGGAGTCAGGAGGGGGAGTGGCATTTT. Translation gives CAWSQEGEWHF. The full variable domain, rest sourced from reference TRBV30 and TRBJ1-5, is SQTIHQWPATLVQPVGSPLSLECTVEGTSNPNLYWYRQAAGRGLQLLFYSVGIGQISSEVPQNLSASRPQDRQFILSSKKLLLSDSGFYLCAWSQEGEWHFGDGTRLSIL.